Within the sample, the clone carrying this TCR beta chain is medium-sized (0.01 to 0.1%). The data were taken from a study of early T cells in non-severe SARS-CoV-2 infection. Turning to the study itself: Sequencing targeted bulk RNA from unsorted whole blood, leaving chains unpaired.

TCRdb independently ran MiXCR on the 5' RACE reads; one entry per CDR3 protein. The sample has approximately 22,000 distinct CDR3 sequences; over 5.5% are singletons. Trimming removed 4 bases at V and 9 bases at J, with 17 bases between. This CDR3 has 14 amino acids. CDR1 SGHKS and CDR2 YYEKEE come from the germline V gene (reference sequence). The source of this sequence is an adult who was a healthcare worker with PCR-confirmed SARS-CoV-2 infection or an uninfected control (not recorded which). The chain carries TRBV5-5 and TRBJ1-5; perhaps TRBD1 as D (5 bases). The source material was whole blood, sampled at baseline. CDR3: CASSPRSGQWPQHF. The CDR3 DNA reads as TGTGCCAGCAGCCCTAGGTCGGGGCAATGGCCCCAGCATTTT.